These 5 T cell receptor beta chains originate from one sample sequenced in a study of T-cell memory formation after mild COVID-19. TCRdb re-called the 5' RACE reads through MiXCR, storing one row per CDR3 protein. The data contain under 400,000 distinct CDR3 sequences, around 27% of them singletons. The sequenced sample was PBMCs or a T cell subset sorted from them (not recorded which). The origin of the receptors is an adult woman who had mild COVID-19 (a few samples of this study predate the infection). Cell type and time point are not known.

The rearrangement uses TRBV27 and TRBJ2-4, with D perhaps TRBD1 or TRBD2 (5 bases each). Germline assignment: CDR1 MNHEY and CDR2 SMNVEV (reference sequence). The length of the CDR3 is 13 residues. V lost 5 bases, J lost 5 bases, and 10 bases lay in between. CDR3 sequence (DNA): TGTGCCAGCAGTCCGGGACGGGAAAACATTCAGTACTTC. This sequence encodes CASSPGRENIQYF.

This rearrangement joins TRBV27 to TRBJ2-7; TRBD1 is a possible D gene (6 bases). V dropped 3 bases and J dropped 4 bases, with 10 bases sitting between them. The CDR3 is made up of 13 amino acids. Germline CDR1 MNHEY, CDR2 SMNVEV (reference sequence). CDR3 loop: CASSFRGMYEQYF. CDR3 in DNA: TGTGCCAGCAGTTTCAGGGGTATGTACGAGCAGTACTTC.

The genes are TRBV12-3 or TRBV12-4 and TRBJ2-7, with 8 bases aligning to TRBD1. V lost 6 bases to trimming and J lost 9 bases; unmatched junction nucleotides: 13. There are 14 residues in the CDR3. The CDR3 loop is CASSPAAGGGVQYF. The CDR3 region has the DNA TGTGCCAGCAGCCCTGCGGCAGGGGGCGGTGTGCAGTACTTC.

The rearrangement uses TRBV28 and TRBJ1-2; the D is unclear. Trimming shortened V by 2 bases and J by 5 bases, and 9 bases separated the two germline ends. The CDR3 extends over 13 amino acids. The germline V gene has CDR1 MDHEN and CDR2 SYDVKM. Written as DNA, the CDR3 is TGTGCCAGCAGTTTACGGGCCTTATATGGCTACACCTTC. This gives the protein CASSLRALYGYTF.

The CDR3 sequence: CASSPGGALETQYF. DNA of the CDR3: TGCGCCAGCAGCCCCGGAGGGGCGTTAGAGACCCAGTACTTC. This chain joins TRBV5-1 and TRBJ2-5; D is possibly TRBD2 (6 bases). In germline, CDR1 is SGHRS, CDR2 YFSETQ. CDR3 length equals 14 residues. Trimming stripped 4 bases from V and 4 bases from J, with 14 bases between.